The next 16 T cell receptor beta chains were all read from a single sample in a study of blood T cell repertoires in COVID-19. The repertoire was sequenced with immunoSEQ multiplex PCR; TCRdb's copy has only in-frame clones and lacks some. The sample carries hundreds of thousands of clones, about nine tenths recorded once. The sample comprised PBMCs or T cells enriched from blood (not recorded which). These receptors all come from a woman aged 18-35 years who had recovered from COVID-19.

The chain has TRBV7-8 and TRBJ2-1; TRBD1 matches at 9 bases. With 5 bases clipped from V and 4 bases from J, the junction kept 9 bases outside the gene matches. CDR3 length: 16 residues. Germline CDR1 reads SGHVS; CDR2 reads FQNEAQ. The DNA for the CDR3 is TGTGCCAGCAGCCTCAACCGGGACAGGGTGTACAATGAGCAGTTCTTC. This encodes CASSLNRDRVYNEQFF.

The rearrangement uses TRBV5-1 and TRBJ1-2; 7 bases line up with TRBD1. The CDR3 runs 14 residues. J gave up 6 bases and V 2 bases, and 7 bases lay outside the gene matches. Germline CDR1 reads SGHRS; CDR2 reads YFSETQ. The CDR3 loop reads CASSFQGVLNGYTF. CDR3 in DNA: TGCGCCAGCAGCTTCCAGGGGGTACTTAATGGCTACACCTTC.

This clone appeared a single time. The chain employs TRBV7-9 and TRBJ1-1; D is possibly TRBD1 (6 bases). This CDR3 comprises 14 residues. V was cut by 3 bases and J by 4 bases, with 12 bases left in between. Germline CDR1 and CDR2: SEHNR and FQNEAQ (reference sequence). This CDR3 is CASSFGGQGTEAFF. CDR3 coding DNA: TGTGCCAGCAGCTTCGGGGGGCAGGGCACTGAAGCTTTCTTT. Together with reference TRBV7-9 and TRBJ1-1, the CDR3 gives the full variable domain: DTGVSQNPRHKITKRGQNVTFRCDPISEHNRLYWYRQTLGQGPEFLTYFQNEAQLEKSRLLSDRFSAERPKGSFSTLEIQRTEQGDSAMYLCASSFGGQGTEAFFGQGTRLTVV.

The rearrangement joins TRBV4-3 to TRBJ1-2; the D gene is possibly TRBD1 (5 bases). Looked up from germline, CDR1 is LGHNA and CDR2 is YSLEER. CDR3 size: 14 residues. Trimming pared 0 bases from V and 7 bases from J, leaving 12 bases between. Here the CDR3 reads CASSQEDEGAGYTF. The CDR3 nucleotides are TGCGCCAGCAGCCAAGAGGACGAAGGGGCTGGCTACACCTTC.

The V call is TRBV18, the J call TRBJ1-2; 7 bases fit TRBD1. CDR1 and CDR2 from the germline V gene are KGHSH and LQKENI. The CDR3 runs 13 residues. Losses at the gene ends were 3 bases for V and 5 bases for J; bases not matched to a gene: 3. CDR3 sequence (DNA): TGTGCCAGCTCACCGACAGGGTATTATGGCTACACCTTC. As protein: CASSPTGYYGYTF.

Note on this clone: It is unclear where the CDR3 begins or ends on the DNA, so no DNA is shown, and the CDR3 is as TCRdb lists it. This rearrangement joins TRBV30 to TRBJ1-2. Germline V gene data show CDR1 as GTSNPN and CDR2 as SVGIG (reference sequence). The CDR3 is 17 amino acids long, termini counted. This CDR3 reads CAWTYFGPGGSYYGYTF.

This chain joins TRBV24-1 and TRBJ1-3; the D gene is possibly TRBD1 (6 bases). Germline lookup yields CDR1 KGHDR and CDR2 SFDVKD. The CDR3 is made up of 13 amino acids. V lost 4 bases and J lost 5, with 8 bases in between. For the CDR3, the DNA is TGTGCCACCAGTGACACAGGGAGAAACACCATATATTTT. Translation: CATSDTGRNTIYF.

For the CDR3, the DNA is TGTGCCACCAGTGATCCGGGACTAGCGGGGAGCGATGAGCAGTTCTTC. Translated, it gives CATSDPGLAGSDEQFF. The chain employs TRBV24-1 and TRBJ2-1, with 13 bases lining up with TRBD2. The CDR3 runs to 16 residues. Trimming at V came to 3 bases and at J to 8 bases, leaving 6 bases not matched to a gene. CDR1 is KGHDR and CDR2 is SFDVKD in the germline V gene.

A remark on this clone: Other DNA sequences in this sample translate to the same CDR3. J is TRBJ1-2 and V is TRBV10-3; TRBD1 might be the D (5 bases). The CDR3 is made up of 11 amino acids. Per germline, CDR1 ENHRY and CDR2 SYGVKD. V dropped 4 bases and J dropped 5 bases, with 5 bases sitting between them. The CDR3 DNA is TGTGCCATCAGTGCAGGGTATGGCTACACCTTC. This encodes CAISAGYGYTF.

The chain carries TRBV5-1 and TRBJ1-2, with a weak D call TRBD1 (6 bases). Germline V gives CDR1 SGHRS, CDR2 YFSETQ. This CDR3 contains 14 residues. V lost 3 bases and J lost 7, with 16 bases in between. The CDR3 nucleotides read TGCGCCAGCAGCTATAGAGGGGGAATGCGTGGCTACACCTTC. Its translation: CASSYRGGMRGYTF.

V gene TRBV5-6 combines with J gene TRBJ1-6, with TRBD1 as a possible D gene (5 bases). V gave up 2 bases and J gave up 9 bases, with 6 bases separating them. CDR3 size: 12 residues. Germline loops: CDR1 SGHDT, CDR2 YYEEEE. The CDR3 is CASSLRGSPLHF. The CDR3, as DNA: TGTGCCAGCAGCTTAAGGGGTTCACCCCTCCACTTT.

V usage is TRBV6-2 or TRBV6-3 and J usage is TRBJ2-5; D may be TRBD2 (6 bases). The CDR3 covers 16 residues. CDR1 is MNHEY, CDR2 SVGEGT, per germline. V lost 2 bases, J lost 5 bases, and 18 bases lay in between. The CDR3: CASSYVAGVAVETQYF. The CDR3 coding sequence is TGTGCCAGCAGTTACGTAGCAGGAGTAGCGGTTGAGACCCAGTACTTC.

V and J are TRBV5-6 and TRBJ2-7; 8 nucleotides agree with TRBD2. The V gene's germline CDR1 is SGHDT and CDR2 YYEEEE. The CDR3 has 15 amino acids. V lost 3 bases, J lost 7 bases, and 12 bases stayed unmatched. The CDR3 here is CASSSLGLGTSEQYF. The CDR3, as DNA: TGTGCCAGCAGCTCCTTGGGACTAGGTACCTCGGAGCAGTACTTC. Looking up the rest from reference TRBV5-6 and TRBJ2-7 gives the full variable domain: DAGVTQSPTHLIKTRGQQVTLRCSPKSGHDTVSWYQQALGQGPQFIFQYYEEEERQRGNFPDRFSGHQFPNYSSELNVNALLLGDSALYLCASSSLGLGTSEQYFGPGTRLTVT.

The V call is TRBV7-8, the J call TRBJ1-5; TRBD1 aligns across 8 bases. The CDR3 covers 14 residues. From germline, CDR1 is SGHVS and CDR2 FQNEAQ. V shed 6 bases, J shed 6 bases, and the junction held 7 bases outside the gene matches. CDR3 region: CASSRTGGFQPQHF. CDR3 bases: TGTGCCAGCAGTAGAACAGGGGGATTTCAGCCCCAGCATTTT.

The chain carries TRBV19 and TRBJ2-3, with TRBD1 matching over 7 bases. The CDR3 is 22 residues long. Germline loops: CDR1 LNHDA, CDR2 SQIVND (reference sequence). V trimming: 3 bases; J trimming: 1 base; junction bases outside the gene matches: 25. In DNA form, the CDR3 reads TGTGCCAGTAGTATCGGATTCTTATCCGGGACAGTTAAGCGGACCGGCACAGATACGCAGTATTTT. It is translated as CASSIGFLSGTVKRTGTDTQYF.

This chain links TRBV24-1 with TRBJ1-2, with D unclear. The CDR3 extends over 12 amino acids. The germline V gene has CDR1 KGHDR and CDR2 SFDVKD. The V gene lost 8 bases and the J gene lost 3 bases, with 9 bases spanning the gap. CDR3 in amino acids: CATMGVDYGYTF. CDR3 nucleotides: TGTGCCACCATGGGAGTGGACTATGGCTACACCTTC.